These 19 T cell receptor beta chains came from one sample sequenced in a study of spatial heterogeneity in lung cancer. General study results and limits: Mutation counts in tumors were tracked by counts of expanded intratumoral alpha and beta TCRs.

TCRdb recomputed calls from the 5' RACE reads with MiXCR, one row per CDR3 protein. The repertoire holds over 25,000 distinct CDR3 sequences, with roughly 6.9% as singletons. Indicated time point: sample taken at primary tumor resection. Their recognized antigens are unknown. The sample consisted of lung tumor tissue, taken at surgery. These receptors were collected from a male donor with early-stage non-small cell lung cancer.

This chain uses TRBV11-3 with TRBJ2-5, with D tentatively TRBD1 (5 bases). The CDR3 contains 13 residues. V was shortened by 5 bases and J by 1 base, with 8 bases between the two germline ends. Germline V gene data show CDR1 as SGHNT and CDR2 as YENEEA. The CDR3 sequence: CASSRDSQETQYF. Here the CDR3 DNA reads TGTGCCAGCAGCCGAGACAGCCAAGAGACCCAGTACTTC.

This clonotype was recorded many times. The chain combines TRBV4-3 with TRBJ2-1, with D unclear. The CDR3 spans 15 residues. Germline lookup yields CDR1 LGHNA and CDR2 YSLEER. V was clipped by 1 base and J by 1 base, with 8 bases between them. CDR3 amino acids: CASSQVGSSYNEQFF. For the CDR3, the DNA is TGCGCCAGCAGCCAAGTAGGCAGTTCCTACAATGAGCAGTTCTTC.

This clonotype came up many times. The rearrangement links TRBV5-6 to TRBJ1-2; the match to TRBD1 covers 9 bases. V lost 7 bases and J lost 4; bases outside the gene matches: 14. The length of the CDR3 is 16 residues. Per germline, CDR1 SGHDT and CDR2 YYEEEE. The CDR3 here is CASAPAGGTGFYGYTF. The CDR3 nucleotides are TGTGCCAGCGCCCCGGCCGGTGGGACAGGGTTCTATGGCTACACCTTC.

The sample holds a few counts of this clonotype. The chain links TRBV20-1 to TRBJ2-7, with D perhaps given as TRBD1 or TRBD2 (5 bases each). Trimming stripped 6 bases from V and 2 bases from J, with 20 bases between. Germline loops: CDR1 DFQATT, CDR2 SNEGSKA (reference sequence). The CDR3 extends over 15 amino acids. The CDR3 loop reads CSARPGAAPTYEQYF. The CDR3 nucleotides are TGCAGTGCCCGCCCCGGGGCAGCCCCTACCTACGAGCAGTACTTC.

This clonotype was counted ten times or more. As DNA, the CDR3 is TGTGCCAGCAGTGAAGGGTGGACAGGGGCCTACGAGCAGTACTTC. Translating gives CASSEGWTGAYEQYF. The chain links TRBV6-1 to TRBJ2-7, with 9 bases identical to TRBD1. The CDR3 consists of 15 residues. The germline V gene has CDR1 MNHNS and CDR2 SASEGT. Unmatched junction bases numbered 3, after V lost 1 base and J lost 2 bases.

V gene TRBV11-2 combines with J gene TRBJ2-1; TRBD2 matches at 15 bases. This CDR3 spans 16 amino acids. After removal of 4 bases from V and 6 bases from J, the junction contained 4 bases not matched to a gene. CDR1 and CDR2 (germline): SGHAT, FQNNGV. CDR3 DNA: TGTGCCAGCAGCTCCCCGGGACTAGCGGGGGGCAATGAGCAGTTCTTC. Translation gives CASSSPGLAGGNEQFF.

The J gene is TRBJ2-7, the V gene TRBV28; 7 nucleotides line up with TRBD2. The CDR3 runs to 14 residues. V gave up 4 bases and J gave up 5 bases; unmatched junction bases: 8. The germline gives CDR1 MDHEN, CDR2 SYDVKM. DNA of the CDR3: TGTGCCAGCAGTTCCCTGGGGGGGATCAACGAGCAGTACTTC. Protein sequence: CASSSLGGINEQYF.

This clonotype was seen repeatedly, ten times or more. This chain joins TRBV9 and TRBJ1-1; a weak D match, TRBD1 (6 bases). This CDR3 is 15 amino acids long. The V gene's germline CDR1 is SGDLS and CDR2 YYNGEE. Trimming stripped 4 bases from V and 0 bases from J, with 13 bases between. As DNA, the CDR3 is TGTGCCAGCAGCCCTTCAGGGGACATGAACACTGAAGCTTTCTTT. It specifies CASSPSGDMNTEAFF.

A few counts support this clonotype. This chain connects TRBV27 to TRBJ2-7; no definite D call. Germline CDR1 MNHEY, CDR2 SMNVEV (reference sequence). V was shortened by 8 bases and J by 8 bases, with 16 bases between the two germline ends. The length of the CDR3 is 12 residues. The CDR3 loop is CASGLNGVQQYF. The CDR3 DNA reads TGTGCCAGCGGTCTGAATGGGGTTCAGCAGTACTTC.

This clonotype was counted at least ten times. Here the CDR3 reads CASSPSGTKYEQYF. For the CDR3, the DNA is TGTGCCAGCAGTCCATCCGGGACAAAATACGAGCAGTACTTC. The chain has TRBV28 and TRBJ2-7, with D tentatively TRBD1 (6 bases). Germline assignment: CDR1 MDHEN and CDR2 SYDVKM. The length of the CDR3 is 14 residues. The ends were cut back, 5 bases at V and 4 bases at J, with 15 bases in the middle. Combining the CDR3 with reference TRBV28 and TRBJ2-7 gives the whole variable domain DVKVTQSSRYLVKRTGEKVFLECVQDMDHENMFWYRQDPGLGLRLIYFSYDVKMKEKGDIPEGYSVSREKKERFSLILESASTNQTSMYLCASSPSGTKYEQYFGPGTRLTVT.

This clonotype was observed at least ten times. The rearrangement joins TRBV6-2 or TRBV6-3 to TRBJ2-3; D is ambiguous. The CDR3 is 18 amino acids. Germline V CDR1 and CDR2: MNHEY, SVGEGT. V was clipped by 0 bases and J by 5 bases, with 21 bases between them. Here the CDR3 reads CASSYSMGRTNGGDTQYF. CDR3 bases: TGTGCCAGCAGTTACTCGATGGGTCGGACCAACGGTGGAGATACGCAGTATTTT.

This clonotype was recorded a few times. The rearrangement links TRBV5-1 to TRBJ2-1; 10 nucleotides agree with TRBD2. Germline V gives CDR1 SGHRS, CDR2 YFSETQ. The CDR3 has 16 amino acids. The junction had 4 bases not matched to a gene; V was cut back by 2 bases and J by 2 bases. The CDR3 is CASSLALAGAYNEQFF. CDR3 bases: TGCGCCAGCAGCTTAGCCCTAGCGGGGGCCTACAATGAGCAGTTCTTC.

This clonotype was seen many times. V gene TRBV4-2 combines with J gene TRBJ2-2, with 9 positions matching TRBD2. Looked up from germline, CDR1 is LGHNA and CDR2 is YNFKEQ. This CDR3 contains 17 residues. The J segment lost 3 bases and the V segment lost 0 bases, leaving 5 bases of the junction unmatched. The CDR3 spells CASSQDEVAGDTGELFF. The CDR3 DNA reads as TGTGCCAGCAGCCAAGATGAGGTAGCGGGGGACACCGGGGAGCTGTTTTTT.

The chain combines TRBV5-1 with TRBJ1-1; D is undetermined. V gave up 0 bases and J gave up 3 bases, with 6 bases separating them. Looked up from germline, CDR1 is SGHRS and CDR2 is YFSETQ. This CDR3 contains 13 residues. Here the CDR3 DNA reads TGCGCCAGCAGCTTGGAAACAGACACTGAAGCTTTCTTT. It translates to CASSLETDTEAFF.

This clonotype appeared many times. The J gene is TRBJ2-7, the V gene TRBV5-5; D is ambiguous. The CDR3 consists of 14 residues. Germline CDR1 SGHKS, CDR2 YYEKEE (reference sequence). Trimming took off 4 bases at V and 3 bases at J, with 14 bases between the two ends. The CDR3 loop reads CASSPIGQFYEQYF. The CDR3 DNA follows: TGTGCCAGCAGCCCGATCGGTCAATTCTACGAGCAGTACTTC.

This clonotype was counted a few times. This sequence joins TRBV29-1 and TRBJ2-1, with 9 bases lining up with TRBD1. Unmatched junction bases numbered 5, after V lost 7 bases and J lost 7 bases. The CDR3 covers 12 residues. Germline CDR1 is SQVTM and CDR2 is ANQGSEA. The chain's CDR3 is CSAGTGLNEQFF. CDR3 in DNA: TGCAGCGCCGGGACAGGGCTGAATGAGCAGTTCTTC.

There are a few counts of this clonotype. The V and J genes are TRBV6-1 and TRBJ1-6; 8 bases fit TRBD1. The germline V gene has CDR1 MNHNS and CDR2 SASEGT. This CDR3 contains 16 residues. The J segment lost 8 bases and the V segment lost 6 bases, leaving 12 bases of the junction unmatched. The DNA of the CDR3 is TGTGCCAGCAGACAGGGACAGGCAGCAAATTATTCACCCCTCCACTTT. Encoded protein: CASRQGQAANYSPLHF.

This clonotype was observed a few times. The chain links TRBV11-2 to TRBJ1-1; D gene uncertain. The V end lost 5 bases, the J end lost 0 bases, and 16 bases lay between the germline ends. The CDR3 is 16 amino acids. The V gene's germline CDR1 is SGHAT and CDR2 FQNNGV. This CDR3 reads CASSLRFGLVNTEAFF. The CDR3 coding sequence is TGTGCCAGCAGCCTTAGGTTTGGGCTTGTGAACACTGAAGCTTTCTTT.

This clonotype appeared many times. The J gene is TRBJ1-1, the V gene TRBV20-1; 10 nucleotides match TRBD1. Trimming at V came to 3 bases and at J to 7 bases, leaving 2 bases not matched to a gene. The CDR3 covers 12 residues. Germline loops: CDR1 DFQATT, CDR2 SNEGSKA (reference sequence). As DNA, the CDR3 is TGCAGTGCTAGGGGACAGGGGTATGAAGCTTTCTTT. The encoded protein is CSARGQGYEAFF.